One sample yielded the 5 T cell receptor beta chains listed below, sequenced in a study of radiotherapy plus CTLA-4 blockade in lung cancer. Clones were sequenced by immunoSEQ multiplex PCR, and TCRdb holds only the in-frame ones, with some missing. The sample lists about 48,000 clones, approximately 86% occurring once. Source: peripheral blood, taken from a patient treated with radiotherapy plus ipilimumab. These receptors came from a human donor with non-small cell lung cancer that progressed on radiotherapy plus ipilimumab. Some clones in this sample may be carry-over from other donors' samples.

The chain couples TRBV2 to TRBJ2-3, with 8 bases that match TRBD1. Germline loops: CDR1 SNHLY, CDR2 FYNNEI. The CDR3 runs 14 residues. Trimming removed 1 base from V and 4 bases from J; junction bases left unmatched: 1. CDR3 coding DNA: TGTGCCAGCAGTGAAGGGACAGGGCCAGATACGCAGTATTTT. Protein product: CASSEGTGPDTQYF.

The chain employs TRBV6-6 and TRBJ2-7, with 12 bases matching TRBD2. V dropped 6 bases and J dropped 2; count of bases not matched to a gene: 8. The CDR3 has 16 residues. Germline CDR1 and CDR2: MNHNY and SVGAGI (reference sequence). The CDR3 DNA is TGTGCCAGCAGACCAACTAGCGGGAGGCTTCCCTACGAGCAGTACTTC. The encoded protein is CASRPTSGRLPYEQYF.

The chain employs TRBV5-1 and TRBJ1-2; D not certain. This CDR3 is built from 12 residues. With 4 bases removed from V and 4 bases from J, the gap between germline ends came to 8 bases. CDR1 and CDR2 from the germline V gene are SGHRS and YFSETQ. Here the CDR3 DNA reads TGCGCCAGCAGCGTTTCAGGCTATGGCTACACCTTC. Residues: CASSVSGYGYTF. Complete variable domain (other parts from reference TRBV5-1 and TRBJ1-2): KAGVTQTPRYLIKTRGQQVTLSCSPISGHRSVSWYQQTPGQGLQFLFEYFSETQRNKGNFPGRFSGRQFSNSRSEMNVSTLELGDSALYLCASSVSGYGYTFGSGTRLTVV.

The rearrangement uses TRBV5-1 and TRBJ1-1, with D possibly matching TRBD1 (6 bases). Per the germline V gene, CDR1 is SGHRS and CDR2 is YFSETQ. This CDR3 has 13 residues. Deletions cut 5 bases from V and 0 bases from J, with 8 bases between. The CDR3 sequence is CASRGQLNTEAFF. The CDR3, as DNA: TGCGCCAGCAGAGGACAGTTGAACACTGAAGCTTTCTTT.

This sequence joins TRBV5-1 and TRBJ2-7; perhaps TRBD1 as D (7 bases). The CDR3 runs 14 residues. Trimming took off 0 bases at V and 3 bases at J, with 10 bases between the two ends. Germline V gene sequence: CDR1 SGHRS, CDR2 YFSETQ. The CDR3 DNA reads as TGCGCCAGCAGCTTGGGACAGGGACTCTACGAGCAGTACTTC. Its protein product is CASSLGQGLYEQYF.